This T cell receptor beta chain was obtained from a study of human T cells and chemical hapten exposure. Study background: Patients were given diphenylcyclopropenone on the scalp weekly across the roughly 24-week study.

The V gene end was trimmed by 1 base and the J gene end by 3 bases; junction bases not matched to a gene: 1. The CDR3 covers 15 residues. CDR1 is SGHAT, CDR2 FQNNGV, per germline. Sample time point: patch test 2, 6 weeks after DPC sensitization. Treatment specified: therapeutic diphenylcyclopropenone sensitization with weekly scalp DPC. Study findings and constraints: Significantly more large CDR3 similarity clusters arose among expanded TCRs than among controls.

Methods used by the authors: Samples contained a median of about 96,000 TCRs, with a range of roughly 20,000 to 750,000. TCRdb recomputed calls from the RACE reads with MiXCR, one row per CDR3 protein. The V and J calls come from TCRdb's annotation, not from the publication. The sample records more than 80,000 distinct CDR3 sequences, 8.5% to 12% being singletons. At least ten counts were recorded for this clonotype. Its cognate antigen is unknown. The chain carries TRBV11-2 and TRBJ2-1; 9 bases are a match to TRBD2. The TCR comes from a woman aged 50 to 60 with alopecia areata. Some clones in this sample may be carry-over from other donors' samples. The sequences come from whole blood, collected in connection with sensitization to the hapten diphenylcyclopropenone (DPC). The CDR3 region has the DNA TGTGCCAGCAGCTTAGTAGCGGGAGTCTACAATGAGCAGTTCTTC. As protein: CASSLVAGVYNEQFF. Full variable domain (rest looked up from reference TRBV11-2 and TRBJ2-1): EAGVAQSPRYKIIEKRQSVAFWCNPISGHATLYWYQQILGQGPKLLIQFQNNGVVDDSQLPKDRFSAERLKGVDSTLKIQPAKLEDSAVYLCASSLVAGVYNEQFFGPGTRLTVL.